Listed below are T cell receptor beta chains from one sample, sequenced in a study of cytomegalovirus exposure and HLA in healthy donors. Method: immunoSEQ multiplex PCR; TCRdb's copy keeps in-frame clones and lacks some. The data show 160,000 or so clones, approximately 90% seen once. Sequences were obtained from PBMCs. All receptors derive from a man in his late teens or twenties in good health and CMV-seronegative. Both conserved end residues are part of each CDR3. The D gene is left open where the match is weak. A clone size is listed for some rows: how often the clone was seen (once, few, many), or a class if it is expanded.

d_gene: NA
j_gene: TRBJ1-3
abundance: once
v_gene: TRBV6-1
CDR3aa: CASTGASSGNTIYF
CDR3nt: TGTGCCAGCACTGGAGCCTCCTCTGGAAACACCATATATTTT

d_gene: TRBD1
j_gene: TRBJ2-6
abundance: NA
v_gene: TRBV5-5
CDR3aa: CASSLAGTGSGANVLTF
CDR3nt: TGTGCCAGCAGCTTGGCAGGGACAGGGTCTGGGGCCAACGTCCTGACTTTC

d_gene: NA
j_gene: TRBJ1-2
abundance: few
v_gene: TRBV27
CDR3aa: CASSPYSGPAGYGYTF
CDR3nt: TGTGCCAGCAGTCCGTACTCAGGTCCTGCTGGCTATGGCTACACCTTC

d_gene: TRBD1
j_gene: TRBJ1-5
abundance: NA
v_gene: TRBV27
CDR3aa: CASRPQGAGQPQHF
CDR3nt: TGTGCCAGCAGACCTCAGGGGGCGGGTCAGCCCCAGCATTTT

d_gene: TRBD1
j_gene: TRBJ1-2
abundance: NA
v_gene: TRBV6-5
CDR3aa: CASSYATGHQDYGYTF
CDR3nt: TGTGCCAGCAGTTACGCGACAGGGCATCAGGACTATGGCTACACCTTC

d_gene: NA
j_gene: TRBJ1-1
abundance: NA
v_gene: TRBV5-1
CDR3aa: CASSSDSELTEAFF
CDR3nt: TGCGCCAGCAGCTCCGACAGTGAGTTGACTGAAGCTTTCTTT

d_gene: NA
j_gene: TRBJ1-3
abundance: NA
v_gene: TRBV7-9
CDR3aa: CASSEQGNTIYF
CDR3nt: TGTGCCAGCAGCGAACAGGGAAACACCATATATTTT

d_gene: TRBD2
j_gene: TRBJ2-1
abundance: NA
v_gene: TRBV2
CDR3aa: CASSEGPSGSGEQFF
CDR3nt: TGTGCCAGCAGTGAAGGTCCTAGCGGGAGTGGTGAGCAGTTCTTC

d_gene: TRBD2
j_gene: TRBJ2-1
abundance: NA
v_gene: TRBV2
CDR3aa: CASSIAGGPNEQFF
CDR3nt: TGTGCCAGCAGTATAGCGGGAGGGCCCAATGAGCAGTTCTTC

d_gene: NA
j_gene: TRBJ2-7
abundance: NA
v_gene: TRBV28
CDR3aa: CASTPTDSYEQYF
CDR3nt: TGTGCCAGCACTCCGACAGACTCCTACGAGCAGTACTTC

d_gene: NA
j_gene: TRBJ1-6
abundance: NA
v_gene: TRBV2
CDR3aa: CASSAGVNKNSPLHF
CDR3nt: TGTGCCAGCAGTGCGGGGGTGAATAAAAATTCACCCCTCCACTTT

d_gene: TRBD2
j_gene: TRBJ2-5
abundance: NA
v_gene: TRBV4-1
CDR3aa: CASSQDWSGGPETQYF
CDR3nt: TGCGCCAGCAGCCAAGACTGGAGCGGGGGGCCTGAGACCCAGTACTTC

d_gene: NA
j_gene: TRBJ2-7
abundance: NA
v_gene: TRBV11-1
CDR3aa: CASSPPGDYEQYF
CDR3nt: TGTGCCAGCAGCCCCCCCGGGGACTACGAGCAGTACTTC

d_gene: NA
j_gene: TRBJ2-3
abundance: NA
v_gene: TRBV13
CDR3aa: CASSANGGSTDTQYF
CDR3nt: TGTGCCAGCAGCGCTAATGGGGGGAGCACAGATACGCAGTATTTT

d_gene: NA
j_gene: TRBJ2-7
abundance: NA
v_gene: TRBV2
CDR3aa: CASKMGRSYEQYF
CDR3nt: TGTGCCAGCAAGATGGGGCGGTCCTACGAGCAGTACTTC

d_gene: NA
j_gene: TRBJ1-1
abundance: NA
v_gene: TRBV6-5
CDR3aa: CASRTTENTEAFF
CDR3nt: TGTGCCAGCAGGACTACAGAGAACACTGAAGCTTTCTTT

d_gene: NA
j_gene: TRBJ1-2
abundance: NA
v_gene: TRBV5-6
CDR3aa: CASRSYKGLGYGYTF
CDR3nt: TGTGCCAGCAGATCCTACAAGGGGCTTGGCTATGGCTACACCTTC

d_gene: TRBD1
j_gene: TRBJ2-1
abundance: NA
v_gene: TRBV6-4
CDR3aa: CASSTRTGPSSYNEQFF
CDR3nt: TGTGCCAGCAGTACCCGGACAGGGCCGAGCTCCTACAATGAGCAGTTCTTC

d_gene: TRBD1
j_gene: TRBJ1-2
abundance: once
v_gene: TRBV10-1
CDR3aa: CARITGTGGIGYTF
CDR3nt: TGCGCCAGAATAACCGGGACAGGGGGCATTGGCTACACCTTC

d_gene: NA
j_gene: TRBJ1-5
abundance: NA
v_gene: TRBV6-1
CDR3aa: CASTGLNQPQHF
CDR3nt: TGTGCCAGCACCGGTCTAAATCAGCCCCAGCATTTT

d_gene: NA
j_gene: TRBJ2-6
abundance: NA
v_gene: TRBV7-9
CDR3aa: CASSPPVPGANVLTF
CDR3nt: TGTGCCAGCAGCCCCCCCGTCCCTGGGGCCAACGTCCTGACTTTC

d_gene: TRBD2
j_gene: TRBJ2-7
abundance: NA
v_gene: TRBV29-1
CDR3aa: CSVASGRGVAGGEQYF
CDR3nt: TGCAGCGTTGCATCGGGCCGAGGAGTGGCGGGGGGCGAGCAGTACTTC

d_gene: TRBD1
j_gene: TRBJ2-3
abundance: NA
v_gene: TRBV5-1
CDR3aa: CASSIGTAIDTQYF
CDR3nt: TGCGCCAGCAGCATCGGGACAGCCATAGATACGCAGTATTTT

d_gene: NA
j_gene: TRBJ2-3
abundance: NA
v_gene: TRBV6-5
CDR3aa: CASTGDLTDTQYF
CDR3nt: TGTGCCAGCACGGGGGACCTCACAGATACGCAGTATTTT

d_gene: TRBD2
j_gene: TRBJ2-3
abundance: NA
v_gene: TRBV5-1
CDR3aa: CASSKTSGGAVGTDTQYF
CDR3nt: TGCGCCAGCAGCAAGACTAGCGGGGGGGCCGTGGGGACAGATACGCAGTATTTT

d_gene: NA
j_gene: TRBJ1-1
abundance: NA
v_gene: TRBV6-5
CDR3aa: CASSYQATNTEAFF
CDR3nt: TGTGCCAGCAGTTATCAGGCGACGAACACTGAAGCTTTCTTT

d_gene: NA
j_gene: TRBJ2-7
abundance: NA
v_gene: TRBV27
CDR3aa: CASSSKAGGYEQYF
CDR3nt: TGTGCCAGCAGTTCAAAAGCGGGCGGGTACGAGCAGTACTTC

d_gene: TRBD1
j_gene: TRBJ2-5
abundance: NA
v_gene: TRBV6-6
CDR3aa: CASSTGTGVGETQYF
CDR3nt: TGTGCCAGCAGTACGGGGACAGGGGTGGGAGAGACCCAGTACTTC

d_gene: TRBD1
j_gene: TRBJ1-2
abundance: NA
v_gene: TRBV5-1
CDR3aa: CASTEGTEIYGYTF
CDR3nt: TGCGCCAGCACTGAGGGGACAGAGATCTATGGCTACACCTTC

d_gene: TRBD2
j_gene: TRBJ2-5
abundance: NA
v_gene: TRBV7-9
CDR3aa: CASSLGPGLAGATQYF
CDR3nt: TGTGCCAGCAGCTTAGGACCCGGACTAGCGGGGGCGACCCAGTACTTC

d_gene: TRBD1
j_gene: TRBJ1-5
abundance: few
v_gene: TRBV7-9
CDR3aa: CASSLVGTDSNQPQHF
CDR3nt: TGTGCCAGCAGCTTAGTCGGGACAGATAGCAATCAGCCCCAGCATTTT

d_gene: NA
j_gene: TRBJ2-3
abundance: NA
v_gene: TRBV4-2
CDR3aa: CASSQGGPRADTQYF
CDR3nt: TGTGCCAGCAGCCAGGGCGGGCCCAGAGCAGATACGCAGTATTTT

d_gene: NA
j_gene: TRBJ2-1
abundance: NA
v_gene: TRBV10-3
CDR3aa: CAISDTVLNTEQFF
CDR3nt: TGTGCCATCAGTGACACAGTACTTAATACCGAGCAGTTCTTC

d_gene: TRBD1
j_gene: TRBJ1-2
abundance: NA
v_gene: TRBV29-1
CDR3aa: CSVGQGVVGYTF
CDR3nt: TGCAGCGTGGGACAGGGGGTGGTAGGCTACACCTTC

d_gene: TRBD1
j_gene: TRBJ2-3
abundance: NA
v_gene: TRBV28
CDR3aa: CASSSPGQVDTQYF
CDR3nt: TGTGCCAGCAGTTCGCCCGGACAGGTGGATACGCAGTATTTT

d_gene: NA
j_gene: TRBJ1-5
abundance: few
v_gene: TRBV19
CDR3aa: CASSIGGLGNQPQHF
CDR3nt: TGTGCCAGTAGTATAGGAGGGCTCGGCAATCAGCCCCAGCATTTT

d_gene: NA
j_gene: TRBJ1-2
abundance: NA
v_gene: TRBV10-3
CDR3aa: CAISEPRNVQGYGYTF
CDR3nt: TGTGCCATCAGTGAGCCGCGGAACGTACAGGGCTATGGCTACACCTTC

d_gene: NA
j_gene: TRBJ1-2
abundance: NA
v_gene: TRBV7-8
CDR3aa: CASSLAIDEGYTF
CDR3nt: TGTGCCAGCAGCTTAGCGATAGATGAGGGCTACACCTTC

d_gene: TRBD1
j_gene: TRBJ1-2
abundance: NA
v_gene: TRBV10-2
CDR3aa: CASSEAGGTYGYTF
CDR3nt: TGCGCCAGCAGTGAGGCAGGGGGCACCTATGGCTACACCTTC

d_gene: NA
j_gene: TRBJ2-7
abundance: once
v_gene: TRBV7-9
CDR3aa: CASSLITESYEQYF
CDR3nt: TGTGCCAGCAGCTTAATCACGGAGAGTTACGAGCAGTACTTC

d_gene: NA
j_gene: TRBJ2-3
abundance: NA
v_gene: TRBV6-6
CDR3aa: CASSYRQAEGDTQYF
CDR3nt: TGTGCCAGCAGTTACCGACAGGCCGAAGGGGATACGCAGTATTTT

d_gene: TRBD1
j_gene: TRBJ1-1
abundance: NA
v_gene: TRBV27
CDR3aa: CASSLNPDRGPGTEAFF
CDR3nt: TGTGCCAGCAGTTTAAACCCCGACAGGGGACCGGGCACTGAAGCTTTCTTT

d_gene: NA
j_gene: TRBJ2-2
abundance: few
v_gene: TRBV4-2
CDR3aa: CASSQEWQGTTGELFF
CDR3nt: TGTGCCAGCAGCCAAGAGTGGCAGGGAACCACCGGGGAGCTGTTTTTT

d_gene: TRBD2
j_gene: TRBJ2-4
abundance: NA
v_gene: TRBV2
CDR3aa: CASTEGASGSASKNIQYF
CDR3nt: TGTGCCAGCACCGAAGGCGCTAGCGGGAGCGCCTCCAAAAACATTCAGTACTTC

d_gene: NA
j_gene: TRBJ2-2
abundance: NA
v_gene: TRBV5-6
CDR3aa: CASSKEQGNTGELFF
CDR3nt: TGTGCCAGCAGCAAGGAACAGGGGAACACCGGGGAGCTGTTTTTT

d_gene: TRBD1
j_gene: TRBJ2-3
abundance: NA
v_gene: TRBV7-9
CDR3aa: CASPTGYTDTQYF
CDR3nt: TGTGCCAGCCCGACAGGGTACACAGATACGCAGTATTTT

d_gene: TRBD1
j_gene: TRBJ1-2
abundance: few
v_gene: TRBV25-1
CDR3aa: CASSGPGQGNYGYTF
CDR3nt: TGTGCCAGCAGTGGACCGGGACAGGGGAACTATGGCTACACCTTC